This is a list of T cell receptor beta chains from one sample in a study of control samples from healthy donors and cancer patients. Generated by immunoSEQ multiplex PCR, the TCRdb table keeps only in-frame clones and is missing some. This sample has some 95,000 clones, with roughly three quarters found just once. Sequences were obtained from blood. The source is a woman in her 30s in good health. Each CDR3 is given with its conserved first and last residue. A D gene is named only where the DNA matches it firmly. Rows give clone size only sometimes, using once, few, many, or a class for an expanded clone.

d_gene: .; abundance: .; v_gene: TRBV18; j_gene: TRBJ2-7; CDR3nt: TGTGCCAGCTCACCAGCGGGCGTCCACGAGCAGTACTTC; CDR3aa: CASSPAGVHEQYF
d_gene: .; abundance: few; v_gene: TRBV29-1; j_gene: TRBJ2-5; CDR3nt: TGCAGCGTTATCAGGCAAGAGACCCAGTACTTC; CDR3aa: CSVIRQETQYF
d_gene: .; abundance: .; v_gene: TRBV4-3; j_gene: TRBJ1-3; CDR3nt: TGCGCCAGCAGCCAAGATACGGGTGGAGGAAACACCATATATTTT; CDR3aa: CASSQDTGGGNTIYF
d_gene: .; abundance: few; v_gene: TRBV6-2/TRBV6-3; j_gene: TRBJ1-5; CDR3nt: TGTGCCAGCAGCCCCAATTGGATAAGCAATCAGCCCCAGCATTTT; CDR3aa: CASSPNWISNQPQHF
d_gene: TRBD1; abundance: few; v_gene: TRBV9; j_gene: TRBJ1-1; CDR3nt: TGTGCCAGCAGCGGTCGACAGGGGGCGAGGAACACTGAAGCTTTCTTT; CDR3aa: CASSGRQGARNTEAFF
d_gene: TRBD2; abundance: .; v_gene: TRBV12-3/TRBV12-4; j_gene: TRBJ2-2; CDR3nt: TGTGCCAGCAGTTTGGGAGGGTTTGGGGAGCTGTTTTTT; CDR3aa: CASSLGGFGELFF
d_gene: .; abundance: .; v_gene: TRBV19; j_gene: TRBJ1-4; CDR3nt: TGTGCCAGTAGGCGCCTCACGGAAAAACTGTTTTTT; CDR3aa: CASRRLTEKLFF
d_gene: .; abundance: once; v_gene: TRBV7-2; j_gene: TRBJ1-1; CDR3nt: TGTGCCAGCAGCTTAGCGTTCAGGAACACTGAAGCTTTCTTT; CDR3aa: CASSLAFRNTEAFF
d_gene: TRBD1; abundance: .; v_gene: TRBV7-2; j_gene: TRBJ1-4; CDR3nt: TGTGCCAGCAGCTTGTCCCCGCCGGGACAGCATAATGAAAAACTGTTTTTT; CDR3aa: CASSLSPPGQHNEKLFF
d_gene: .; abundance: .; v_gene: TRBV29-1; j_gene: TRBJ1-3; CDR3nt: TGCAGCGTTGCCTCTGGAAACACCATATATTTT; CDR3aa: CSVASGNTIYF
d_gene: .; abundance: once; v_gene: TRBV19; j_gene: TRBJ1-5; CDR3nt: TGTGCCAGCCGGCCCCTAAATAGCAATCAGCCCCAGCATTTT; CDR3aa: CASRPLNSNQPQHF
d_gene: .; abundance: .; v_gene: TRBV5-6; j_gene: TRBJ1-2; CDR3nt: TGTGCCAGCAGCCGAAAACCAGGGGTGGGTGGCTACACCTTC; CDR3aa: CASSRKPGVGGYTF
d_gene: TRBD1; abundance: once; v_gene: TRBV4-3; j_gene: TRBJ1-2; CDR3nt: TGCGCCAGCAGCCAGCAAGGAGGGGGCACAGGCTACACCTTC; CDR3aa: CASSQQGGGTGYTF
d_gene: .; abundance: few; v_gene: TRBV9; j_gene: TRBJ2-7; CDR3nt: TGTGCCAGCAGCGCCTTAGGGGCCCAGACGGAAGAGCAGTACTTC; CDR3aa: CASSALGAQTEEQYF
d_gene: TRBD1; abundance: .; v_gene: TRBV12-3/TRBV12-4; j_gene: TRBJ1-2; CDR3nt: TGTGCCAGCAGCCCAGGACAGGGGAGAGGCTACACCTTC; CDR3aa: CASSPGQGRGYTF
d_gene: .; abundance: once; v_gene: TRBV24-1; j_gene: TRBJ2-5; CDR3nt: TGTGCCACCAGTGATGCACGGGGGCTCGATCAAGAGACCCAGTACTTC; CDR3aa: CATSDARGLDQETQYF
d_gene: .; abundance: .; v_gene: TRBV5-1; j_gene: TRBJ1-2; CDR3nt: TGCGCCAGCAGCTTGGAACAAATGACTAACTATGGCTACACCTTC; CDR3aa: CASSLEQMTNYGYTF
d_gene: .; abundance: .; v_gene: TRBV13; j_gene: TRBJ2-3; CDR3nt: TGTGCCAGCAGCTTAGGGGTTCCCCTCGGAACAGATACGCAGTATTTT; CDR3aa: CASSLGVPLGTDTQYF